A single sample gave rise to the 9 T cell receptor beta chains below, sequenced in a study of T-cell memory formation after mild COVID-19. A single record per CDR3 protein comes from TCRdb applying MiXCR to the 5' RACE reads. The repertoire holds 200,000 to 250,000 distinct CDR3 sequences, with about 10% as singletons. Material for sequencing was PBMCs or a T cell subset sorted from them (not recorded which). The receptors were gathered from a man aged 18-30 years who had mild COVID-19 (a few samples of this study predate the infection). Cell type and time point are not known.

V gene TRBV20-1 combines with J gene TRBJ2-7; TRBD1 agrees at 7 bases. The CDR3 has 13 amino acids. Germline CDR1 is DFQATT and CDR2 is SNEGSKA (reference sequence). After removal of 6 bases from V and 2 bases from J, the junction contained 7 bases not matched to a gene. CDR3 nucleotide sequence: TGCAGTGCAACCGACAGGGCCACCTACGAGCAGTACGTC. This codes for CSATDRATYEQYV.

This rearrangement joins TRBV27 to TRBJ2-5; D is possibly TRBD1 or TRBD2 (6 bases each). The CDR3 length is 14 residues. V was clipped by 5 bases and J by 7 bases, with 17 bases between them. Germline V gene sequence: CDR1 MNHEY, CDR2 SMNVEV (reference sequence). The CDR3: CASSLSGGSGTQYF. DNA for the CDR3: TGTGCCAGCAGTCTCTCCGGGGGCTCGGGGACCCAGTACTTC.

The sample holds a few counts of this clonotype. J is TRBJ1-5 and V is TRBV23-1; TRBD1 might be the D (6 bases). TRBV23-1 is an ORF for which the function is uncertain. CDR3 length: 16 amino acids. The DNA for the CDR3 is TGCCAGCAGTCAAACAGGGCCCCTTATAGCAATCAGCCCCAGCATTTT. Translated: CQQSNRAPYSNQPQHF.

V and J are TRBV6-5 and TRBJ1-5; D is uncertain. The V gene's germline CDR1 is MNHEY and CDR2 SVGAGI. CDR3 size: 13 residues. Trimming removed 6 bases at V and 7 bases at J, with 13 bases between. The CDR3 sequence is CASRSLDGQPQHF. The CDR3 DNA reads as TGTGCCAGCAGATCCCTTGACGGCCAGCCCCAGCATTTT.

This clonotype was recorded a few times. The chain recombines TRBV30 with TRBJ2-1, with 10 bases identical to TRBD1. V shed 0 bases, J shed 5 bases, and the junction held 4 bases outside the gene matches. CDR3 length: 15 amino acids. Germline loops: CDR1 GTSNPN, CDR2 SVGIG (reference sequence). The CDR3, as DNA: TGTGCCTGGAGTGTAGGGACAGGGGTTGACAATGAGCAGTTCTTC. Encoded protein: CAWSVGTGVDNEQFF.

This clonotype was observed at least ten times. The chain couples TRBV5-5 to TRBJ2-2; D uncertain. The V and J ends lost 4 bases and 6 bases respectively, with 22 bases between them. Germline CDR1 reads SGHKS; CDR2 reads YYEKEE (reference sequence). The CDR3 runs 17 residues. CDR3 amino acids: CASSRPQDQLGPGELFF. In nucleotides, the CDR3 is TGTGCCAGCAGCCGACCCCAAGACCAACTGGGCCCCGGGGAGCTGTTTTTT.

This clonotype was counted a few times. The chain links TRBV7-6 to TRBJ1-4, with D hard to call. The V and J ends lost 3 bases and 2 bases respectively, with 1 base between them. Looked up from germline, CDR1 is SGHVS and CDR2 is FNYEAQ. The length of the CDR3 is 12 residues. The CDR3 protein is CASSFTNEKLFF. The CDR3 DNA follows: TGTGCCAGCAGCTTCACTAATGAAAAACTGTTTTTT.

In this sample, this clonotype turned up a few times. The J gene is TRBJ2-7, the V gene TRBV6-1; no reliable D call. This CDR3 has 14 residues. The V and J ends lost 0 bases and 1 base respectively, with 7 bases between them. In germline, CDR1 is MNHNS, CDR2 SASEGT. This chain's CDR3 is CASSEAGGSYEQYV. The CDR3 region has the DNA TGTGCCAGCAGTGAAGCGGGCGGATCCTACGAGCAGTACGTC.

The sample holds many counts of this clonotype. The chain is built from TRBV6-6 and TRBJ1-1; 8 bases are a match to TRBD1. Germline lookup yields CDR1 MNHNY and CDR2 SVGAGI (reference sequence). V gave up 2 bases and J gave up 1 base; unmatched junction bases: 6. The length of the CDR3 is 16 residues. The CDR3 sequence is CASSYLTDRGNTEAFF. The CDR3 DNA sequence: TGTGCCAGCAGTTACCTCACCGACAGGGGGAACACTGAAGCTTTCTTT.